This TCR beta chain is drawn from a study of blood T cells in healthy people across ages (dated by TCRdb to 2015 to 2017). Study-level background: In model experiments, roughly one uniquely barcoded TCR beta cDNA molecule per two T cells was captured by template switching. The donors were divided into four age groups: young (average around 16 years), middle-aged (over 35), aged (about 61) and long-lived (nearly 85). To track age-related changes in TCR beta repertoire diversity, the study relied on deep sequencing normalized with unique cDNA molecular identifiers. To avoid experimental bias, donors of different ages were distributed randomly across sequencing lanes. The study analyzed two additional independent replicas of 1 million unique cDNA reads from the same blood draw for two donors, one aged 18 to 29 and one aged 80 or older. The investigation overall reported the following: Observed TCR beta diversity per million T cells fell roughly linearly with age, and a significant reduction was already apparent by age around 40. Because profiling used bulk unsorted PBMCs, naive and antigen-experienced compartments could not be compared conclusively. Donor CMV infection status was unknown, potentially confounding age-related changes in expanded clonotypes. Estimates of total diversity based on one million sequenced T cells were regarded as lower bounds and as underestimates. Compared with the aged group, the long-lived group had more naive CD4+ T cells, fewer expanded clones and increased TCR diversity, a pattern suggesting age selection. The percentage of naive T cells measured by flow cytometry correlated strongly with observed TCR beta diversity.

Libraries came from 5' RACE. Sequencing was performed on an Illumina HiSeq 2500. A second PCR of about 7 to 12 cycles was run with a J-beta primer mix and a sample-barcoded 5' primer. A template-switch 5' adaptor carrying 12 random nucleotides introduced a unique molecular identifier onto each TCR beta cDNA molecule. Each sample yielded at least 3 million CDR3-containing paired-end reads. First-strand cDNA was synthesized from all RNA with the Mint cDNA synthesis kit, primed by a TRBC-specific oligonucleotide. Following uracil-DNA glycosylase treatment, a first 18-cycle PCR with universal primers M1SS and BC2_uni_R was performed on all cDNA. The study's processing was this. For normalization, 1 million high-quality reads were randomly selected from each sample, with every read carrying a distinct molecular identifier. Instead of being binned into consensus sequences, reads with shared molecular identifiers were discarded. MiTCR, run with a Q25 quality threshold and the strictest error-elimination algorithm, handled CDR3 identification, clonotype clustering and error correction. A nonparametric unseen species model with Euler transformation was used to estimate lower-bound total TCR beta diversity. TCRdb redid the processing of the public reads, applying fastp at Q25 and MiXCR, and retained in-frame beta chains. Rows matching on CDR3 protein sequence are summarized as one entry with the most common DNA and genes. These V and J calls rely on TCRdb rather than the paper's analysis. The sample includes some 920,000 distinct CDR3 sequences, with roughly 50% observed a single time. The ten largest clones take up about a fifth of the sample.

Donors were 39 systemically healthy Caucasian individuals from Russia aged roughly 6 to 100 years. Each donor gave approximately 9.4 milliliters of peripheral blood, drawn into EDTA-treated Vacutainer tubes. Ficoll-Paque density-gradient centrifugation was used to isolate PBMCs, with at least 7 million obtained per sample. Trizol reagent was used to extract total RNA from the PBMCs, yielding at least 5.5 micrograms per sample. For every donor, an aliquot of PBMCs went through flow cytometry to measure the percentages of naive CD45RAhigh/CD27high T cells. With regard to this clonotype: Its antigen is still unknown. No base quality information exists; no much larger clone differs at one position.

According to the germline V gene, CDR1 reads SGDLS and CDR2 reads YYNGEE. From its cysteine to its phenylalanine, the CDR3 spans 15 amino acids. The retained sequence is limited to the CDR3, 45 bases, with the frame set at the first base. From V the trimming removes 4 bases and from J it removes 3 bases, while the gene matches leave 9 bases of the junction unaccounted for. The V and J segments used are TRBV9 and TRBJ2-7; 8 nucleotides in the junction match TRBD2. Material: blood. The TCR sequence derives from an older woman in good health. The nucleotides read TGTGCCAGCAGCCCCGGGGGGGGCGTCGACTACGAGCAGTACTTC. This translates into CASSPGGGVDYEQYF.